Listed below are T cell receptor beta chains from one sample, sequenced in a study of blood T cell repertoires in COVID-19. Measured with immunoSEQ multiplex PCR; TCRdb has only the in-frame clones, and not every one. The sample holds more than 110,000 clones, about 88% seen once. Material: peripheral blood. These TCRs come from a human donor in a cohort sampled during active COVID-19. The CDR3 runs from the conserved cysteine through the conserved F or W. Fields, in order: J gene, V gene, CDR3 protein.

TRBJ2-3 | TRBV7-3 | CASSLRTSGTTDTQYF
TRBJ2-7 | TRBV10-3 | CAIRGAETYEQYF
TRBJ1-2 | TRBV28 | CASLPSPSPSYGYTF
TRBJ2-5 | TRBV7-9 | CASSLHGQGGWETQYF
TRBJ1-1 | TRBV2 | CASHSEGAKRAFF
TRBJ1-5 | TRBV11-2 | CASSLGGQGKNQPQHF
TRBJ2-7 | TRBV3-1/TRBV3-2 | CASSQGDRTEQYF
TRBJ1-4 | TRBV7-9 | CASSYGQGYEKLFF
TRBJ2-7 | TRBV6-6 | CASTRLGYEQYF
TRBJ2-6 | TRBV6-5 | CASSSGSGANVLTF
TRBJ2-1 | TRBV18 | CASSPLLTSGDFPEQFF
TRBJ2-7 | TRBV24-1 | CATSDSTGSGKIVQYF
TRBJ2-3 | TRBV3-1/TRBV3-2 | CASSLSERLAGGEADTQYF
TRBJ1-3 | TRBV5-1 | CASSLSQYSGNTIYF
TRBJ2-5 | TRBV7-2 | CASSLVGGGAGQETQYF
TRBJ2-7 | TRBV20-1 | CSARTGFEQYF
TRBJ1-5 | TRBV2 | CASSEAVVDSNQPQHF
TRBJ1-3 | TRBV7-9 | CASIRGQGRNTIYF
TRBJ2-2 | TRBV2 | CASSERRNTGELFF
TRBJ2-1 | TRBV11-3 | CASSLDRGRGSYNEQFF
TRBJ1-5 | TRBV7-2 | CASSHWGQAHSNQPQHF
TRBJ1-2 | TRBV6-5 | CASATGTGGDGYTF
TRBJ2-7 | TRBV28 | CASSLGGTRIYEQYF
TRBJ1-1 | TRBV6-5 | CASSPRGTNTEAFF
TRBJ2-7 | TRBV14 | CASSQGHIPPYEQYF
TRBJ2-7 | TRBV18 | CASSQPGQGRHEQYF
TRBJ2-4 | TRBV10-1 | CASSSRTGGNIQYF
TRBJ2-3 | TRBV27 | CASSLLLGQITDTQYF
TRBJ1-3 | TRBV28 | CASSDSVSGNTIYF
TRBJ1-2 | TRBV28 | CASSSPPGVNYGYTF
TRBJ2-1 | TRBV28 | CASSRGYGGWYNEQFF
TRBJ2-6 | TRBV5-5 | CASSLAGTGLTGANVLTF
TRBJ1-1 | TRBV6-1 | CASSEQGRTEAFF
TRBJ2-5 | TRBV9 | CASSVTPQETQYF
TRBJ2-7 | TRBV19 | CASTPSGLYEQYF
TRBJ2-1 | TRBV5-1 | CASSRKGQGVNEQFF
TRBJ1-2 | TRBV11-3 | CASSSRTGGGYTF
TRBJ2-7 | TRBV24-1 | CASGTGNEQYF
TRBJ2-3 | TRBV11-1 | CASRKTALDTQYF
TRBJ2-7 | TRBV18 | CASSPTSGRIDEQYF
TRBJ2-1 | TRBV5-1 | CASFSESEQFF
TRBJ2-1 | TRBV15 | CATSRDQGQGFHEQFF
TRBJ1-3 | TRBV15 | CATSREVTGGRNTIYF
TRBJ2-1 | TRBV7-2 | CASSDTLGGSFRNEQFF
TRBJ1-4 | TRBV7-2 | CASSLGGLNEKLFF
TRBJ2-1 | TRBV24-1 | CATSDLLRGNEQFF
TRBJ2-3 | TRBV7-9 | CASSEPGLAGGSTDTQYF
TRBJ1-1 | TRBV19 | CASSMGQGGTTEAFF
TRBJ2-1 | TRBV18 | CASSPPGQGPNEQFF
TRBJ2-2 | TRBV4-2 | CASSQTAGLAGAGGELFF
TRBJ2-3 | TRBV5-1 | CASSLGREKTDTQYF
TRBJ2-1 | TRBV28 | CASSFKKLAGNNEQFF
TRBJ1-2 | TRBV7-9 | CASSYGREGYTF
TRBJ1-2 | TRBV5-6 | CASSSRGTGMIGYTF
TRBJ2-7 | TRBV7-9 | CASSLTEFHEQYF